Following are 3 T cell receptor beta chains from one sample sequenced in a study of shared clonotypes between healthy human individuals. Assay used: immunoSEQ multiplex PCR; TCRdb lists only in-frame clones, some missing. Of 2 million to 2.5 million clones listed, 85% to 95% are singletons. Sequencing was done on a sample of naive CD4+ T cells from PBMCs. The subset denotes: CD45RA+ positively selected. These receptors originate from a man between 18 and 29 years old in good health. Some clones in this sample may be carry-over from other donors' samples.

This chain uses TRBV5-1 with TRBJ2-1, with TRBD2 matching over 14 bases. In germline, CDR1 is SGHRS, CDR2 YFSETQ. The CDR3 totals 14 residues. V gave up 5 bases and J gave up 7 bases; unmatched junction bases: 2. The DNA of the CDR3 is TGCGCCAGCAGAGGGACTAGCGGGAGTAATGAGCAGTTCTTC. Translated: CASRGTSGSNEQFF. The entire variable domain, with the rest obtained from reference TRBV5-1 and TRBJ2-1, is as follows: KAGVTQTPRYLIKTRGQQVTLSCSPISGHRSVSWYQQTPGQGLQFLFEYFSETQRNKGNFPGRFSGRQFSNSRSEMNVSTLELGDSALYLCASRGTSGSNEQFFGPGTRLTVL.

The CDR3 DNA follows: TGCGCCAGCAGCTGGGGGGAAACACAGGGTAGGAATGAGCAGTTCTTC. This sequence encodes CASSWGETQGRNEQFF. The genes are TRBV5-1 and TRBJ2-1; D possibly uses TRBD1 or TRBD2 (6 bases each). The CDR3 totals 16 residues. V lost 3 bases, J lost 7 bases, and 20 bases lay in between. Germline V gene sequence: CDR1 SGHRS, CDR2 YFSETQ.

The chain is built from TRBV9 and TRBJ1-3; D remains ambiguous. The CDR3 is 15 amino acids. V was cut by 2 bases and J by 1 base, with 10 bases left in between. Germline lookup yields CDR1 SGDLS and CDR2 YYNGEE. The CDR3 sequence is CASSVGSGSGNTIYF. CDR3 DNA sequence: TGTGCCAGCAGCGTCGGTTCCGGGTCTGGAAACACCATATATTTT.